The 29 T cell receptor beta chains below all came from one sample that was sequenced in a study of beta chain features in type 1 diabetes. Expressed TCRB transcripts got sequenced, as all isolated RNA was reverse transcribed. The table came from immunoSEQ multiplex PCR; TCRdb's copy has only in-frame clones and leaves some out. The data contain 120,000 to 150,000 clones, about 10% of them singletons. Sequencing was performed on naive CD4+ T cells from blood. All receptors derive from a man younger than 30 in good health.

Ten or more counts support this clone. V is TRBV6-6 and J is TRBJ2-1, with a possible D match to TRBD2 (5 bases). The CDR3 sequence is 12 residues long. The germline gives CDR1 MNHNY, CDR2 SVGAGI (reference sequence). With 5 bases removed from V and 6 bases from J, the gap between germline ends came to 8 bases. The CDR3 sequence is CASSPGGNEQFF. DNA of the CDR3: TGTGCCAGCAGTCCTGGAGGCAATGAGCAGTTCTTC.

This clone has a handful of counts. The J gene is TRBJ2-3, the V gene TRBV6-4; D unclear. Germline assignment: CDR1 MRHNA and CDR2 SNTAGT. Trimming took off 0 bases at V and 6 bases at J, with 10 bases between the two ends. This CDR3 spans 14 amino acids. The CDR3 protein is CASSDSNGADTQYF. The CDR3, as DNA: TGTGCCAGCAGTGACTCTAATGGTGCGGATACGCAGTATTTT.

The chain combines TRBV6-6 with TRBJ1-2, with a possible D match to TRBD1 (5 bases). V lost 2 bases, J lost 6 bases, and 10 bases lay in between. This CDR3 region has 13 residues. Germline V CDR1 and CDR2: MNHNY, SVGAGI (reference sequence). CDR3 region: CASSYRGGHGYTF. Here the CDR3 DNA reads TGTGCCAGCAGTTACAGGGGTGGTCATGGCTACACCTTC.

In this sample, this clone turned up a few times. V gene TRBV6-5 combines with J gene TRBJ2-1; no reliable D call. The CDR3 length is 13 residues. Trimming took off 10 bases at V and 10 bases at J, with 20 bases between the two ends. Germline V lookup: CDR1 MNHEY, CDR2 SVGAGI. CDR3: CATFPVGDGEQFF. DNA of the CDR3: TGTGCCACATTCCCGGTGGGCGACGGCGAGCAGTTCTTC.

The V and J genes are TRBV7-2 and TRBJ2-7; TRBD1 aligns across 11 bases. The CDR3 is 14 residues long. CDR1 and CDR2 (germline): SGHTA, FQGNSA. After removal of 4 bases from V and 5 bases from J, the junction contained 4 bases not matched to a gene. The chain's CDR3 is CASSSGQGVDEQYF. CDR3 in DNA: TGTGCCAGCAGCTCGGGACAGGGGGTCGACGAGCAGTACTTC.

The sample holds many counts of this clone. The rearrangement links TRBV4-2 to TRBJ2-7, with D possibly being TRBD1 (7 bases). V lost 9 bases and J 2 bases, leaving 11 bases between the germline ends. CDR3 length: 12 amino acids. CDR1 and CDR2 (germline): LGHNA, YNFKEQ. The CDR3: CAREGQTYEQYF. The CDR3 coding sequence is TGTGCCAGGGAGGGACAGACCTACGAGCAGTACTTC.

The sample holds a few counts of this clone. The CDR3 coding sequence is TGTGCCAGCACCCCGGTAGATAGCAATCAGCCCCAGCATTTT. The encoded protein is CASTPVDSNQPQHF. This chain uses TRBV7-2 with TRBJ1-5; D not resolved. Trimming took off 7 bases at V and 0 bases at J, with 10 bases between the two ends. The CDR3 contains 14 residues. Germline CDR1 and CDR2: SGHTA and FQGNSA.

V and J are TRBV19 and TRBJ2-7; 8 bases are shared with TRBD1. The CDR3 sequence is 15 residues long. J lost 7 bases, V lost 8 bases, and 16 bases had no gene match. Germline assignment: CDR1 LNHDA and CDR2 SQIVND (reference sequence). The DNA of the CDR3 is TGTGCCAGTGCCGCCGAGGGACAGGAGGGGTCGGAGCAGTACTTC. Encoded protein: CASAAEGQEGSEQYF.

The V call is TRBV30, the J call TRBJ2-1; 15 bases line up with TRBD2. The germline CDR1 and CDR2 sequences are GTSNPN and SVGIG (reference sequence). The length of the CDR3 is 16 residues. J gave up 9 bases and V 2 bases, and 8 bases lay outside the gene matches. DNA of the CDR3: TGTGCCTGGAGTCAAACTCCGGGACTAGCGGGGGGTGAGCAGTTCTTC. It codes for CAWSQTPGLAGGEQFF.

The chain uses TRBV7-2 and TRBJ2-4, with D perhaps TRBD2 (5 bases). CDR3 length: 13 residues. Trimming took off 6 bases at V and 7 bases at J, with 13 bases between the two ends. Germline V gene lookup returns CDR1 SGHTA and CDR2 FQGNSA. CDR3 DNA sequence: TGTGCCAGCAGTATAGGACGGGGTAACATTCAGTACTTC. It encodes CASSIGRGNIQYF.

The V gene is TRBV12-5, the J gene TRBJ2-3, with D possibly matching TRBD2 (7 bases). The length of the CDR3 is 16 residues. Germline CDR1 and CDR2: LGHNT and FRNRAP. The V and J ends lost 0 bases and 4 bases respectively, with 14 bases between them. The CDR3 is CASGLVIAGAADTQYF. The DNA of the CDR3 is TGTGCTAGTGGTTTGGTAATTGCGGGGGCGGCAGATACGCAGTATTTT.

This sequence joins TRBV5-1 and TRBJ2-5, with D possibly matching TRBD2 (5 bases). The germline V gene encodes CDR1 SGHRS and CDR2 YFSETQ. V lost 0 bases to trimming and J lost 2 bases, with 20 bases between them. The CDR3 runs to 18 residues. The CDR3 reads CASSLGASSSAQQETQYF. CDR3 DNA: TGCGCCAGCAGCTTGGGGGCTAGCAGCTCAGCCCAACAAGAGACCCAGTACTTC. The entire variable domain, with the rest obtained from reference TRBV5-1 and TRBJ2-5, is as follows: KAGVTQTPRYLIKTRGQQVTLSCSPISGHRSVSWYQQTPGQGLQFLFEYFSETQRNKGNFPGRFSGRQFSNSRSEMNVSTLELGDSALYLCASSLGASSSAQQETQYFGPGTRLLVL.

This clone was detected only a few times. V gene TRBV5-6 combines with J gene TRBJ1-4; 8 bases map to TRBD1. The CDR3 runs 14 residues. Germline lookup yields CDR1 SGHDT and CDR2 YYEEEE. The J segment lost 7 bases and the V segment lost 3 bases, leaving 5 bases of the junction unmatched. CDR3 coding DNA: TGTGCCAGCAGCTCTCGGACAGGGTCTGAAAAACTGTTTTTT. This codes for CASSSRTGSEKLFF.

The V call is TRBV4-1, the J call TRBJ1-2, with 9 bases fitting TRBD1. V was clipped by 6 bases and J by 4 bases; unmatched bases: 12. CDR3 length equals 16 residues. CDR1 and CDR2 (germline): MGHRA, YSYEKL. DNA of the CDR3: TGCGCCAGCAGACTCGAACCGGGACAGGGAGTCTATGGCTACACCTTC. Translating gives CASRLEPGQGVYGYTF.

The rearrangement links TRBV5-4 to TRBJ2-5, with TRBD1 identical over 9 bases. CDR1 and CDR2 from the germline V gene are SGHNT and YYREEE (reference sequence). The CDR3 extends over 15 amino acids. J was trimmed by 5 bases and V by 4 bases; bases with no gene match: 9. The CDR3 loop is CASSQRGQGGETQYF. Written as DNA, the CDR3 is TGTGCCAGCAGCCAAAGGGGACAGGGTGGGGAGACCCAGTACTTC.

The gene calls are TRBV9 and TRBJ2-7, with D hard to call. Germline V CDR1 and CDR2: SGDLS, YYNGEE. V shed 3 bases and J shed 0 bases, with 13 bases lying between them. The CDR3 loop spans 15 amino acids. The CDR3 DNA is TGTGCCAGCAGCGCCGCCGCCAGTAACTCCTACGAGCAGTACTTC. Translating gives CASSAAASNSYEQYF.

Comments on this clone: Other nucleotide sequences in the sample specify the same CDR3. Written as DNA, the CDR3 is TGCGCCAGCAGCCCACAGGGGAACACTGAAGCTTTCTTT. Translating it yields CASSPQGNTEAFF. The chain has TRBV5-1 and TRBJ1-1, with D perhaps matching TRBD1 (6 bases). The ends were cut back, 4 bases at V and 1 base at J, with 8 bases in the middle. From germline, CDR1 is SGHRS and CDR2 YFSETQ. CDR3 length: 13 amino acids.

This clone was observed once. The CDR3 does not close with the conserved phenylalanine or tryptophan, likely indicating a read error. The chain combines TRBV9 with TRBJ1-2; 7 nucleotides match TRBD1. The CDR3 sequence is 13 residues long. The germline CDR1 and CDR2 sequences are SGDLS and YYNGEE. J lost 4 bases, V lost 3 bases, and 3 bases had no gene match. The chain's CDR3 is CASSAGDSYGYTL. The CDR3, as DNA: TGTGCCAGCAGCGCGGGGGACAGCTATGGCTACACCCTC.

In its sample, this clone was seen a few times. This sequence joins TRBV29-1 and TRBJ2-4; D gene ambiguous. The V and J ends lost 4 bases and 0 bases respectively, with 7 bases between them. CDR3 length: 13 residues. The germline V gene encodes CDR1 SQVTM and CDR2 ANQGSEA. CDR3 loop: CSVAGVAKNIQYF. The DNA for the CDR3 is TGCAGCGTTGCTGGAGTAGCCAAAAACATTCAGTACTTC.

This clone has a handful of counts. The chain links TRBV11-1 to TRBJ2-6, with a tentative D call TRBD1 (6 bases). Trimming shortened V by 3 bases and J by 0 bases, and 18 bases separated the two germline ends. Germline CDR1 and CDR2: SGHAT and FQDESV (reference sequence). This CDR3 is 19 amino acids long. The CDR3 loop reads CASSFNYRVRSSGANVLTF. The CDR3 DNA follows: TGTGCCAGCAGCTTCAATTACAGGGTCCGCAGCTCTGGGGCCAACGTCCTGACTTTC.

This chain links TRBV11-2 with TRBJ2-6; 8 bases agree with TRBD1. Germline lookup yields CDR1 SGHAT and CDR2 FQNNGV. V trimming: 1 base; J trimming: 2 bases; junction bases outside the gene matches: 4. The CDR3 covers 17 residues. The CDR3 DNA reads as TGTGCCAGCAGCTTAGGGTCAGGGGGCGCTGGGGCCAACGTCCTGACTTTC. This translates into CASSLGSGGAGANVLTF.

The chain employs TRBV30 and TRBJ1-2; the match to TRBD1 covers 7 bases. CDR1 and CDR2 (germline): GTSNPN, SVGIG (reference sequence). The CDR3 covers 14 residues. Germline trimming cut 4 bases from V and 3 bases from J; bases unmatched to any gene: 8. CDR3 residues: CAWTLPGQYYGYTF. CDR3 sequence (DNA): TGTGCCTGGACCCTTCCGGGACAGTACTATGGCTACACCTTC.

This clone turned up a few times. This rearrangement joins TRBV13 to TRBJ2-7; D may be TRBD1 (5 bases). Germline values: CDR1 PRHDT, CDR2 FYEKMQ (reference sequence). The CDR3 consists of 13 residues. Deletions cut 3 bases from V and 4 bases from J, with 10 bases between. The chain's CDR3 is CASSLGPLYEQYF. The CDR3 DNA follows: TGTGCCAGCAGCTTGGGGCCCCTATACGAGCAGTACTTC.

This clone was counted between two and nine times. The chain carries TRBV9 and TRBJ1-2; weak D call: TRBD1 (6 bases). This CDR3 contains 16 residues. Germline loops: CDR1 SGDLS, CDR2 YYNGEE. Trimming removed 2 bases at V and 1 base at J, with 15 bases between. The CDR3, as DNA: TGTGCCAGCAGCGTTTATATGGGGGGGCTTAACTATGGCTACACCTTC. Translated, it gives CASSVYMGGLNYGYTF.

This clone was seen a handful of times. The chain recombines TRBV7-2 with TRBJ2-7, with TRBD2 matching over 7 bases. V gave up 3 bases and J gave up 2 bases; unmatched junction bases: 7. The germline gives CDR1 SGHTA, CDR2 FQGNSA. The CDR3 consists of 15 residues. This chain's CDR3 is CASSFVAGGTYEQYF. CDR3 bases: TGTGCCAGCAGCTTCGTAGCGGGTGGTACCTACGAGCAGTACTTC.

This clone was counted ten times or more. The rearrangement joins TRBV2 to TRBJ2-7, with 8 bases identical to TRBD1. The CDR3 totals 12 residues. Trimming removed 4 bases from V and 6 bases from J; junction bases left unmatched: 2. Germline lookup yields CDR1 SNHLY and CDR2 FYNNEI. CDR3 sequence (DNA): TGTGCCAGCAGTGCGACAGGGGCCGAGCAGTACTTC. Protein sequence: CASSATGAEQYF.

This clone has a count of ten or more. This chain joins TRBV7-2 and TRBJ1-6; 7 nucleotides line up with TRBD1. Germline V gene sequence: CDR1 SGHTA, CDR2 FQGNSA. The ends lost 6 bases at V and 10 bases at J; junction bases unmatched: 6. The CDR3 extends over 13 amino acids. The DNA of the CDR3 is TGTGCCAGCAGGGCACAGGGGCAGTCACCCCTCCACTTT. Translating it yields CASRAQGQSPLHF.

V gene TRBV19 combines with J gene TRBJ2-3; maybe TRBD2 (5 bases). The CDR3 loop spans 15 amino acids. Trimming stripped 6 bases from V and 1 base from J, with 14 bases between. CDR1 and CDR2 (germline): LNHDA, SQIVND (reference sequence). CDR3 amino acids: CASRSRTGRTDTQYF. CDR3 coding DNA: TGTGCCAGTAGATCCCGGACTGGCCGCACAGATACGCAGTATTTT.

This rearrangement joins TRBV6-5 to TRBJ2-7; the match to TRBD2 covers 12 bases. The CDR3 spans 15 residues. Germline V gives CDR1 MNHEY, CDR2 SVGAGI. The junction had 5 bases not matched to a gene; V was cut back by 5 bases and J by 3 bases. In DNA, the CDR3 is TGTGCCAGCAGTCACACTAGCGGGGGGATCTACGAGCAGTACTTC. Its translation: CASSHTSGGIYEQYF.